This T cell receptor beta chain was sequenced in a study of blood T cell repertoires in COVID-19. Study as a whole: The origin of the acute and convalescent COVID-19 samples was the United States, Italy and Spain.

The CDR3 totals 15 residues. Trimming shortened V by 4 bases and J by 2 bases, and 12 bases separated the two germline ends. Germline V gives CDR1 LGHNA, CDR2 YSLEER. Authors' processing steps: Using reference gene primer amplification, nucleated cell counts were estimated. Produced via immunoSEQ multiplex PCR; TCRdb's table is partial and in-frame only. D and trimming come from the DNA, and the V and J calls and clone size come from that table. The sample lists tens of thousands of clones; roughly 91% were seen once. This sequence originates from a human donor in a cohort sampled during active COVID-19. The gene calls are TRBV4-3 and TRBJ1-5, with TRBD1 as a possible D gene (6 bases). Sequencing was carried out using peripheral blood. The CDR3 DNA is TGCGCCAGCAGCCGGGCTCGGACAGGCAATCAGCCCCAGCATTTT. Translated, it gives CASSRARTGNQPQHF.